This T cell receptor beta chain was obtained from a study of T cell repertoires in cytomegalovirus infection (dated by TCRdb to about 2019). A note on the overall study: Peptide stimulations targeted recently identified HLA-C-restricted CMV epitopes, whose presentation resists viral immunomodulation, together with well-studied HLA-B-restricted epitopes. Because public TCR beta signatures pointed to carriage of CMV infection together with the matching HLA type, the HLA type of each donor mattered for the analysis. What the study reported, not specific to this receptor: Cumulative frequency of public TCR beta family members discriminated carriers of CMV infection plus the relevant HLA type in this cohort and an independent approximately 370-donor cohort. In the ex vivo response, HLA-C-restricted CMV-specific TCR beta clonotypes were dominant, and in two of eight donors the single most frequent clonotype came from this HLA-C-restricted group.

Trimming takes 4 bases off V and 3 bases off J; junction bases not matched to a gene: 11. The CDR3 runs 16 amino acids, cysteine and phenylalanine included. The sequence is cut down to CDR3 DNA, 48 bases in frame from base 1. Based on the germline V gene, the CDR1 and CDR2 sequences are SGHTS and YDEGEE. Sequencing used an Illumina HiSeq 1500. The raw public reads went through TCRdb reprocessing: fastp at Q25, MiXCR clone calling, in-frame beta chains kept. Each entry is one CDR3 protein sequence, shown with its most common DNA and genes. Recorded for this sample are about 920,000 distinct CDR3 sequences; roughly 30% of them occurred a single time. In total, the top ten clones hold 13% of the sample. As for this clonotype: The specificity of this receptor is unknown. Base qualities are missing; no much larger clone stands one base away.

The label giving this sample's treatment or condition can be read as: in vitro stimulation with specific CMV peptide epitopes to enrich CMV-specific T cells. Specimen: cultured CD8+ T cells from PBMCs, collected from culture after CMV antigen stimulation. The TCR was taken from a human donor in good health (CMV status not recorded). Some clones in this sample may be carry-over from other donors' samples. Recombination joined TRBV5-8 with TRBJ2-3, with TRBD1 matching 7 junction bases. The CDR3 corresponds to CASSPTPGQITDTQYF. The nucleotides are TGTGCCAGCAGCCCCACGCCGGGACAGATAACAGATACGCAGTATTTT. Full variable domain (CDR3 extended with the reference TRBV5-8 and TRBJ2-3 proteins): EAGVTQSPTHLIKTRGQQATLRCSPISGHTSVYWYQQALGLGLQFLLWYDEGEERNRGNFPPRFSGRQFPNYSSELNVNALELEDSALYLCASSPTPGQITDTQYFGPGTRLTVL.